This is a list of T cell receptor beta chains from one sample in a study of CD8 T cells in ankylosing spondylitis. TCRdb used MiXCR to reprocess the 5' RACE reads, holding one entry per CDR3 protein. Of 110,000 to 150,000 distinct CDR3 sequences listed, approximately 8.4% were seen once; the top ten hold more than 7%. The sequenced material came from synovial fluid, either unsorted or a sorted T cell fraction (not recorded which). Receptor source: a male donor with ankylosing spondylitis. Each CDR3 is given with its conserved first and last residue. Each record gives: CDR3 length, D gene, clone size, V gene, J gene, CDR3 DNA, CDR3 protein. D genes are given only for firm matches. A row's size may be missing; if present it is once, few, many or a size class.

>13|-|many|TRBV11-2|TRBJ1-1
TGTGCCAGCAGCTTCACAGGCAGGACTGAAGCTTTCTTT
CASSFTGRTEAFF
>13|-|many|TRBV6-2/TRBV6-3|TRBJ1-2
TGTGCCAGCAGTTGGGAAAGCTATGGTGGCTACACCTTC
CASSWESYGGYTF
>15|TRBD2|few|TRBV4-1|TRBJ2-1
TGCGCCAGCAGCCTTCGGGTAGCGGGGGGCGACGAGCAGTTCTTC
CASSLRVAGGDEQFF
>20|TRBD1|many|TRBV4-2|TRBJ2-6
TGTGCCAGCAGCCAAGATAATTGGCAGGGGGTTCTCTCTGGGGCCAACGTCCTGACTTTC
CASSQDNWQGVLSGANVLTF
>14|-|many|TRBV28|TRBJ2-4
TGTGCCAGCGGCTTGGCTTTGGGCAAAAACATTCAGTACTTC
CASGLALGKNIQYF
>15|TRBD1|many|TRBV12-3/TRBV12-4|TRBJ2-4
TGTGCCAGCAGTCCTCGACCGGGACAGGGAAACATTCAGTACTTC
CASSPRPGQGNIQYF
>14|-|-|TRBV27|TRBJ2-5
TGTGCCAGCAGTTCCCCCCGGGGAAGCGAGACCCAGTACTTC
CASSSPRGSETQYF
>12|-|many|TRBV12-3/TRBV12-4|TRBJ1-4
TGTGCCAGCAGTAACTCCGGGGTGGAGGAGTTTTTT
CASSNSGVEEFF
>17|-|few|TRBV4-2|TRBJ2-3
TGTGCCAGCAGCCAAGATCAGTGGCGGGGCCGCACAGATACGCAGTATTTT
CASSQDQWRGRTDTQYF
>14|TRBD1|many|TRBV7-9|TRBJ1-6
TGTGCCGGGCGGGACGGACAGGGAAGTTCACCCCTCCACTTT
CAGRDGQGSSPLHF
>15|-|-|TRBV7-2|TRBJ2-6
TGTGCCAGCAGCTTCCAATCCTCTGGGGCCAACGTCCTGACTTTC
CASSFQSSGANVLTF
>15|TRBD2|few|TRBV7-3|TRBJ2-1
TGTGCCAGCAGCGATAGCGGGGGGGCCAGGAATGAGCAGTTCTTC
CASSDSGGARNEQFF
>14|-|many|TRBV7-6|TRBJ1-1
TGTGCCAGCAGCTTAACAGGGAGGTATACTGAAGCTTTCTTT
CASSLTGRYTEAFF